The 29 T cell receptor beta chains in this list originate from one sample, sequenced in a study of technical replicates of blood from a few donors. Clones were read by immunoSEQ multiplex PCR, and TCRdb kept only the in-frame ones, dropping some. This sample has 75,000 to 100,000 clones, with approximately 95% found just once. Material: T cells isolated from PBMCs. The receptors originated from a human donor in good health.

This chain uses TRBV19 with TRBJ2-7; 9 bases line up with TRBD2. The length of the CDR3 is 14 residues. Trimming took 4 bases from V and 0 from J; bases not matched to a gene: 1. Per the germline V gene, CDR1 is LNHDA and CDR2 is SQIVND (reference sequence). CDR3 loop: CASSSGRASYEQYF. The DNA of the CDR3 is TGTGCCAGTAGTAGCGGGAGGGCCTCCTACGAGCAGTACTTC.

The chain is built from TRBV5-4 and TRBJ1-5, with a weak D call TRBD1 (6 bases). Germline V CDR1 and CDR2: SGHNT, YYREEE (reference sequence). The CDR3 is made up of 16 amino acids. The germline V and J ends were trimmed by 0 bases and 8 bases, with 18 bases remaining between them. The CDR3 region has the DNA TGTGCCAGCAGCTTGGCCCTAGGACAGAAAGAGGAGCCCCAGCATTTT. Protein product: CASSLALGQKEEPQHF. Complete variable domain (other parts from reference TRBV5-4 and TRBJ1-5): ETGVTQSPTHLIKTRGQQVTLRCSSQSGHNTVSWYQQALGQGPQFIFQYYREEENGRGNFPPRFSGLQFPNYSSELNVNALELDDSALYLCASSLALGQKEEPQHFGDGTRLSIL.

The CDR3 reads CSASIAGGPLDTQYF. CDR3 in DNA: TGCAGCGCCTCCATAGCGGGAGGGCCCTTGGATACGCAGTATTTT. The chain links TRBV29-1 to TRBJ2-3; 11 bases are a match to TRBD2. Per the germline V gene, CDR1 is SQVTM and CDR2 is ANQGSEA. V was pared by 7 bases and J by 6 bases, with 12 bases of the junction left unmatched. This CDR3 contains 15 residues.

This chain joins TRBV2 and TRBJ1-2, with a tentative D call TRBD1 (5 bases). Germline values: CDR1 SNHLY, CDR2 FYNNEI. V was trimmed by 2 bases and J by 2 bases, leaving 9 bases between them. The length of the CDR3 is 14 residues. CDR3 sequence reads: CASSEHDRNYGYTF. The CDR3 DNA sequence: TGTGCCAGCAGTGAACACGACAGAAACTATGGCTACACCTTC.

The rearrangement uses TRBV5-1 and TRBJ2-2; tentatively, D is TRBD2 (5 bases). Germline V gives CDR1 SGHRS, CDR2 YFSETQ. Trimming took off 0 bases at V and 7 bases at J, with 16 bases between the two ends. CDR3 length: 16 residues. For the CDR3, the DNA is TGCGCCAGCAGCTTGGGACCCGGGATCGGGCACGGGGAGCTGTTTTTT. Translated, it gives CASSLGPGIGHGELFF.

This chain joins TRBV6-5 and TRBJ1-2; TRBD1 agrees at 8 bases. The CDR3 consists of 15 residues. The germline V gene encodes CDR1 MNHEY and CDR2 SVGAGI. The V segment lost 2 bases and the J segment 7 bases; nucleotides outside the gene matches: 9. The CDR3 reads CASSYLGQGEAGYTF. The CDR3 DNA is TGTGCCAGCAGTTACCTCGGACAGGGTGAGGCTGGCTACACCTTC.

The chain employs TRBV27 and TRBJ1-2; TRBD1 might be the D (6 bases). V was trimmed by 4 bases and J by 8 bases, leaving 11 bases between them. Per the germline V gene, CDR1 is MNHEY and CDR2 is SMNVEV (reference sequence). CDR3 length: 12 amino acids. This chain's CDR3 is CASSSYRDGYTF. The DNA of the CDR3 is TGTGCCAGCAGTTCGTACAGGGACGGCTACACCTTC.

The J gene is TRBJ1-1, the V gene TRBV4-2; the D gene is possibly TRBD1 (5 bases). This CDR3 is built from 13 residues. The V and J ends lost 0 bases and 9 bases respectively, with 11 bases between them. Germline V gene data show CDR1 as LGHNA and CDR2 as YNFKEQ. The CDR3 DNA sequence: TGTGCCAGCAGCCAAGATCAGGGTGGCCAAGCTTTCTTT. The encoded protein is CASSQDQGGQAFF.

This clone was counted only a few times. V and J are TRBV5-6 and TRBJ2-7, with 7 bases aligning to TRBD2. The length of the CDR3 is 14 residues. Germline lookup yields CDR1 SGHDT and CDR2 YYEEEE. The ends lost 4 bases at V and 3 bases at J; junction bases unmatched: 7. CDR3 DNA: TGTGCCAGCAGCGGGACTAACTTATTCTACGAGCAGTACTTC. Translated: CASSGTNLFYEQYF.

The chain carries TRBV6-5 and TRBJ1-4, with no clear D. Germline assignment: CDR1 MNHEY and CDR2 SVGAGI. Trimming took off 8 bases at V and 7 bases at J, with 8 bases between the two ends. The CDR3 is 11 amino acids. For the CDR3, the DNA is TGTGCCAGCGTGGGCCTTGAAAAACTGTTTTTT. Its translation: CASVGLEKLFF.

The CDR3 spells CASSLGLASTETQYF. The CDR3 DNA is TGCGCCAGCAGCCTGGGACTAGCGTCTACGGAGACCCAGTACTTC. V is TRBV5-1 and J is TRBJ2-5; 10 positions agree with TRBD2. The V gene's germline CDR1 is SGHRS and CDR2 YFSETQ. V shed 4 bases, J shed 5 bases, and the junction held 8 bases outside the gene matches. CDR3 size: 15 residues.

The count of this clone is one. This chain links TRBV11-2 with TRBJ2-4; D gene ambiguous. The germline V gene encodes CDR1 SGHAT and CDR2 FQNNGV. The CDR3 is 13 residues long. Trimming shortened V by 3 bases and J by 0 bases, and 3 bases separated the two germline ends. The CDR3 spells CASSFLAKNIQYF. The CDR3, as DNA: TGTGCCAGCAGCTTCCTAGCCAAAAACATTCAGTACTTC.

V and J are TRBV30 and TRBJ2-5, with TRBD2 identical over 10 bases. Looked up from germline, CDR1 is GTSNPN and CDR2 is SVGIG (reference sequence). The CDR3 consists of 14 residues. V dropped 3 bases and J dropped 0; count of bases not matched to a gene: 1. CDR3 sequence: CAWRLAGNQETQYF. In nucleotides, the CDR3 is TGTGCCTGGAGACTAGCGGGAAACCAAGAGACCCAGTACTTC. The variable domain in full, with the rest retrieved from reference TRBV30 and TRBJ2-5, is SQTIHQWPATLVQPVGSPLSLECTVEGTSNPNLYWYRQAAGRGLQLLFYSVGIGQISSEVPQNLSASRPQDRQFILSSKKLLLSDSGFYLCAWRLAGNQETQYFGPGTRLLVL.

V is TRBV27 and J is TRBJ2-5; TRBD1 matches 9 bases. Germline lookup yields CDR1 MNHEY and CDR2 SMNVEV (reference sequence). This CDR3 comprises 18 residues. The V gene end was trimmed by 5 bases and the J gene end by 2 bases; junction bases not matched to a gene: 15. DNA for the CDR3: TGTGCCAGCAGTACCGGGACAGGGTTTCTTTGGGGTCAAGAGACCCAGTACTTC. This translates into CASSTGTGFLWGQETQYF.

The rearrangement joins TRBV5-1 to TRBJ2-7; a possible D gene is TRBD1 (6 bases). V lost 0 bases to trimming and J lost 3 bases, with 10 bases between them. The CDR3 spans 14 residues. Per germline, CDR1 SGHRS and CDR2 YFSETQ. In nucleotides, the CDR3 is TGCGCCAGCAGCTTGGAACCGGACAGCTACGAGCAGTACTTC. Amino acid sequence: CASSLEPDSYEQYF.

The chain combines TRBV9 with TRBJ2-1; no clear D gene. This CDR3 spans 12 amino acids. The germline V and J ends were trimmed by 0 bases and 6 bases, with 4 bases remaining between them. CDR1 and CDR2 (germline): SGDLS, YYNGEE. As DNA, the CDR3 is TGTGCCAGCAGCGTAGCCAGCAATGAGCAGTTCTTC. It yields the protein CASSVASNEQFF.

The gene calls are TRBV7-2 and TRBJ2-1; D remains unclear. The CDR3 contains 12 residues. Between the trimmed V and J ends, which lost 4 bases and 2 bases, there was a span of 3 bases. Germline V gene sequence: CDR1 SGHTA, CDR2 FQGNSA. For the CDR3, the DNA is TGTGCCAGCAGCTCGGCCTACAATGAGCAGTTCTTC. Its translation is CASSSAYNEQFF.

The chain carries TRBV6-1 and TRBJ2-7; 8 nucleotides line up with TRBD1. CDR1 is MNHNS and CDR2 is SASEGT in the germline V gene. The CDR3 has 14 residues. Trimming removed 6 bases from V and 0 bases from J; junction bases left unmatched: 4. The CDR3 DNA reads TGTGCCAGCAGGACAGGGGCGCCCTCCTACGAGCAGTACTTC. Amino acid sequence: CASRTGAPSYEQYF.

This chain connects TRBV7-9 to TRBJ2-2; D is possibly TRBD2 (6 bases). CDR3 length: 16 amino acids. The germline gives CDR1 SEHNR, CDR2 FQNEAQ (reference sequence). With 0 bases removed from V and 5 bases from J, the gap between germline ends came to 13 bases. The CDR3 is CASSLARPGGTGELFF. The CDR3 nucleotides read TGTGCCAGCAGCTTAGCCAGGCCAGGAGGGACCGGGGAGCTGTTTTTT.

The chain carries TRBV7-6 and TRBJ2-3; weak D call: TRBD1 (5 bases). Between the trimmed V and J ends, which lost 3 bases and 4 bases, there was a span of 11 bases. The CDR3 spans 14 residues. Germline V gene sequence: CDR1 SGHVS, CDR2 FNYEAQ. The chain's CDR3 is CASSFRVGADTQYF. The DNA of the CDR3 is TGTGCCAGCAGCTTCAGGGTAGGGGCAGATACGCAGTATTTT.

The chain carries TRBV5-5 and TRBJ1-1, with a possible D match to TRBD1 (5 bases). The V gene lost 5 bases and the J gene lost 2 bases, with 13 bases spanning the gap. Germline V gives CDR1 SGHKS, CDR2 YYEKEE (reference sequence). The CDR3 has 14 amino acids. This chain's CDR3 is CASSFDRINTEAFF. CDR3 DNA: TGTGCCAGCAGTTTTGACAGAATCAACACTGAAGCTTTCTTT.

The rearrangement links TRBV18 to TRBJ1-1; 8 nucleotides match TRBD1. The V gene end was trimmed by 3 bases and the J gene end by 3 bases; junction bases not matched to a gene: 12. This CDR3 spans 17 amino acids. CDR1 and CDR2 (germline): KGHSH, LQKENI. The CDR3, as DNA: TGTGCCAGCTCACCTAGGCGACAGGGGATAACTTACACTGAAGCTTTCTTT. It translates to CASSPRRQGITYTEAFF.

In DNA, the CDR3 is TGTGCCAGTAGTACACCGGGACTAGCGGGAGGACCAAGGGGAACCGGGGAGCTGTTTTTT. This encodes CASSTPGLAGGPRGTGELFF. The chain combines TRBV19 with TRBJ2-2; TRBD2 matches at 15 bases. Per germline, CDR1 LNHDA and CDR2 SQIVND (reference sequence). V shed 4 bases and J 5 bases; nucleotides not matched to a gene: 14. The CDR3 runs to 20 residues.

For this clone: Mismatch with germline at one junction end may stem from a read error. This chain links TRBV7-7 with TRBJ2-1; possibly TRBD2 for D (6 bases). The germline CDR1 and CDR2 sequences are SSHAT and FNYEAQ (reference sequence). The CDR3 is made up of 14 amino acids. CDR3 DNA sequence: TGTGCTAGCAGCGCCGACCGATTAGCGGTTGAGCAGTTCTTC. Protein sequence: CASSADRLAVEQFF.

The rearrangement joins TRBV27 to TRBJ2-5; 10 nucleotides line up with TRBD2. V was clipped by 5 bases and J by 4 bases; unmatched bases: 7. The CDR3 is 15 residues long. Germline CDR1 MNHEY, CDR2 SMNVEV (reference sequence). The chain's CDR3 is CASSPLAGGRETQYF. CDR3 DNA sequence: TGTGCCAGCAGTCCCTTAGCGGGAGGAAGAGAGACCCAGTACTTC.

The CDR3 region is CASSPGLAELTETQYF. The CDR3 DNA reads TGTGCCAGTAGCCCTGGACTAGCGGAACTAACCGAGACCCAGTACTTC. J is TRBJ2-5 and V is TRBV19, with 10 nucleotides matching TRBD2. The junction had 12 bases not matched to a gene; V was cut back by 6 bases and J by 5 bases. Looked up from germline, CDR1 is LNHDA and CDR2 is SQIVND (reference sequence). The CDR3 runs 16 residues.

The chain employs TRBV25-1 and TRBJ1-5; D may be TRBD1 (5 bases). V lost 7 bases and J lost 6, with 19 bases in between. This CDR3 is built from 15 residues. CDR1 is MGHDK and CDR2 is SYGVNS in the germline V gene. CDR3 bases: TGTGCCAGCACCTCCCAGCAGGGAATCGGTCAGCCCCAGCATTTT. It translates to CASTSQQGIGQPQHF.

This chain uses TRBV4-3 with TRBJ2-7; 14 nucleotides align to TRBD2. With 4 bases clipped from V and 3 bases from J, the junction kept 2 bases outside the gene matches. Germline CDR1 and CDR2: LGHNA and YSLEER. The CDR3 extends over 15 amino acids. The CDR3 is CASSPGTSGSYEQYF. CDR3 coding DNA: TGCGCCAGCAGCCCCGGGACTAGCGGGAGCTACGAGCAGTACTTC.

This chain joins TRBV10-1 and TRBJ2-2; 7 bases match TRBD2. Unmatched junction bases numbered 2, after V lost 0 bases and J lost 1 base. Germline V CDR1 and CDR2: WNHNN, SYGVQD (reference sequence). The CDR3 is 16 residues long. CDR3 DNA: TGCGCCAGCAGTGAGTCGCCTAGCGGGAACACCGGGGAGCTGTTTTTT. This gives the protein CASSESPSGNTGELFF.